This TCR beta chain was captured by sequencing in a study of cytomegalovirus exposure and HLA in healthy donors. For the study at large: The study placed roughly four fifths of its 398 genotyped donors in the Caucasian-associated ancestry cluster. General study points: Analysis was carried out at a later point, and it linked a missense DCLRE1C variant to TCR beta V- and J-gene trimming. Segments of the TCR beta V type were, in most cases, productive about 87% or about 30% of the time in an earlier analysis. What a later analysis reportedly showed was that an Asian-associated ancestry cluster had fewer N-insertions than the approximately 720-donor mean.

The PCR used 60 Vbeta and 13 Jbeta primers. The method was immunoSEQ multiplex PCR; TCRdb's version includes in-frame clones alone and lacks a portion of them. The repertoire consists of some 150,000 clones, with about 83% occurring once and the leading ten covering about 0.85%. V shed 3 bases and J shed 2 bases, with 5 bases lying between them. The CDR3 has 14 amino acids. CDR1 MNHNS and CDR2 SASEGT come from the germline V gene. In its sample, this clone was seen a few times. As yet, its antigen is unknown. The V and J genes are TRBV6-1 and TRBJ2-6; D ambiguous. The sequence came from a woman in her 30s in good health and CMV-seronegative. What was sequenced was PBMCs. The CDR3 DNA is TGTGCCAGCAGTGAGGGCACTGGGGCCAACGTCCTGACTTTC. As protein: CASSEGTGANVLTF.